Listed below are T cell receptor beta chains from one sample, sequenced in a study of shared clonotypes between healthy human individuals. Only in-frame clones appear in the TCRdb table, and some are missing; sequencing was by immunoSEQ multiplex PCR. The table lists 2.3 million or so clones, 93% of them singletons. Sequenced: naive CD4+ T cells from PBMCs. Receptors were obtained from a young man in good health. Some clones in this sample may be carry-over from other donors' samples. CDR3s include the opening cysteine and the closing phenylalanine or tryptophan. D genes are given only for firm matches. Size values are once, few and many counts, or a class for expanded clones, and some rows have none.

>TRBJ1-1|TRBV27|-|-
CASRKKWDSGRTEAFF
TGTGCCAGCAGAAAAAAATGGGACTCCGGGAGAACTGAAGCTTTCTTT
>TRBJ1-1|TRBV28|-|-
CASSLPGPPVISTEAFF
TGTGCCAGCAGTTTACCTGGGCCCCCCGTTATCAGCACTGAAGCTTTCTTT
>TRBJ2-5|TRBV6-1|TRBD2|-
CASSQGPTSGSRKTQYF
TGTGCCAGCAGTCAAGGACCAACTAGCGGGAGTCGAAAGACCCAGTACTTC
>TRBJ1-4|TRBV29-1|-|-
CSAQGPLSELFF
TGCAGCGCCCAGGGCCCCTTATCGGAACTGTTTTTT
>TRBJ2-6|TRBV6-1|-|-
CASRPGFSGANVLTF
TGTGCCAGCCGTCCCGGTTTCTCTGGGGCCAACGTCCTGACTTTC
>TRBJ2-3|TRBV7-9|-|-
CASSLAGVGDTQYF
TGTGCCAGCAGCTTAGCGGGGGTGGGAGATACGCAGTATTTT
>TRBJ2-2|TRBV19|-|-
CASRWDGNTGELFF
TGTGCCAGTAGATGGGACGGGAACACCGGGGAGCTGTTTTTT
>TRBJ2-2|TRBV5-1|-|-
CASSLLRGGTGELFF
TGCGCCAGCAGCTTATTAAGGGGAGGTACCGGGGAGCTGTTTTTT
>TRBJ1-1|TRBV30|-|once
CAWSPPLGQKQNMNTEAFF
TGTGCCTGGAGCCCCCCCCTTGGGCAGAAACAGAACATGAACACTGAAGCTTTCTTT
>TRBJ1-1|TRBV2|-|-
CASSEAGGGTEAFF
TGTGCCAGCAGTGAAGCTGGAGGGGGCACTGAAGCTTTCTTT
>TRBJ2-7|TRBV11-2|-|-
CASSLGLTSYEQYF
TGTGCCAGCAGCTTAGGACTAACCTCCTACGAGCAGTACTTC
>TRBJ2-3|TRBV9|-|-
CASSVQNTDTQYF
TGTGCCAGCAGCGTCCAGAACACAGATACGCAGTATTTT
>TRBJ2-2|TRBV11-3|-|-
CASSLVGGDTGELFF
TGTGCCAGCAGCTTAGTCGGAGGGGACACCGGGGAGCTGTTTTTT
>TRBJ1-2|TRBV11-2|TRBD1|-
CASSPPQGQGIGYTF
TGTGCCAGCAGCCCCCCCCAGGGACAGGGAATTGGCTACACCTTC
>TRBJ2-2|TRBV7-9|-|-
CASSARDSGELFF
TGTGCCAGCAGTGCACGGGATTCCGGGGAGCTGTTTTTT
>TRBJ1-5|TRBV19|TRBD1|-
CASSIRQGEFFAQHF
TGTGCCAGTAGTATAAGGCAGGGGGAGTTCTTTGCCCAGCATTTT
>TRBJ1-1|TRBV14|-|-
CASSQIRGAQTEAFF
TGTGCCAGCAGCCAGATCCGGGGGGCGCAGACTGAAGCTTTCTTT
>TRBJ1-1|TRBV28|-|-
CASSLPEQPEAFF
TGTGCCAGCTCCCTTCCCGAACAGCCTGAAGCTTTCTTT
>TRBJ2-3|TRBV7-9|-|-
CASSLGRVYTSTDTQYF
TGTGCCAGCAGCTTAGGTCGCGTCTATACTAGCACAGATACGCAGTATTTT
>TRBJ2-3|TRBV7-7|-|-
CASSPGTPSDTQYF
TGTGCCAGCAGCCCCGGGACCCCTTCGGATACGCAGTATTTT
>TRBJ2-4|TRBV5-1|TRBD1|-
CASSFDRTGGKNIQYF
TGCGCCAGCAGCTTTGACCGGACAGGGGGCAAAAACATTCAGTACTTC
>TRBJ2-7|TRBV11-2|TRBD1|-
CASSLPRGTGGEQYF
TGTGCCAGCAGCTTACCCCGGGGGACAGGGGGCGAGCAGTACTTC
>TRBJ1-4|TRBV19|-|-
CASSIPRDNGREKLFF
TGTGCCAGTAGTATACCCCGGGACAACGGACGTGAAAAACTGTTTTTT
>TRBJ1-5|TRBV28|-|-
CASSLGGGGQPQHF
TGTGCCAGCAGTTTGGGGGGGGGCGGTCAGCCCCAGCATTTT
>TRBJ2-2|TRBV5-1|TRBD2|-
CASSPLAGRDTGELFF
TGCGCCAGCAGCCCCCTAGCGGGAAGGGACACCGGGGAGCTGTTTTTT
>TRBJ1-3|TRBV29-1|TRBD1|-
CSGGDRAGNTIYF
TGCAGCGGAGGGGACAGGGCTGGAAACACCATATATTTT
>TRBJ2-5|TRBV9|TRBD1|-
CASSVGTGAPGGETQYF
TGTGCCAGCAGCGTAGGGACAGGGGCCCCGGGGGGAGAGACCCAGTACTTC
>TRBJ2-3|TRBV9|TRBD2|-
CASSVAGGLGDTQYF
TGTGCCAGCAGCGTAGCGGGAGGGCTTGGAGATACGCAGTATTTT
>TRBJ1-1|TRBV11-2|-|-
CASSSRQGGNTEAFF
TGTGCCAGCAGCTCCCGCCAGGGAGGAAACACTGAAGCTTTCTTT
>TRBJ2-5|TRBV9|-|once
CASSAPVGTQYF
TGTGCCAGCAGCGCCCCAGTGGGGACCCAGTACTTC
>TRBJ1-1|TRBV2|-|-
CASSDLMNTEAFF
TGTGCCAGCAGTGACCTCATGAACACTGAAGCTTTCTTT
>TRBJ2-3|TRBV28|TRBD1|-
CASSSPGQGTDTQYF
TGTGCCAGCAGTTCTCCGGGACAGGGGACCGATACGCAGTATTTT
>TRBJ1-2|TRBV9|TRBD1|few
CASSPGQGINYGYTF
TGTGCCAGCAGCCCCGGACAGGGAATTAACTATGGCTACACCTTC
>TRBJ1-1|TRBV27|TRBD1|-
CASSLEGADTEAFF
TGTGCCAGCAGTTTAGAGGGGGCAGACACTGAAGCTTTCTTT
>TRBJ1-4|TRBV7-8|-|-
CASSLVSLPKLFF
TGTGCCAGCAGCTTAGTATCCCTGCCAAAACTGTTTTTT
>TRBJ1-2|TRBV18|-|-
CASSPDLGGGYTF
TGTGCCAGCTCACCGGATCTTGGAGGTGGCTACACCTTC
>TRBJ2-5|TRBV30|-|-
CAWGSDETQYF
TGTGCCTGGGGGTCCGACGAGACCCAGTACTTC
>TRBJ1-1|TRBV11-3|-|-
CASSQDLNTEAFF
TGTGCCAGCAGCCAGGACCTGAACACTGAAGCTTTCTTT
>TRBJ2-1|TRBV5-1|TRBD2|-
CASSLGGSDNEQFF
TGCGCCAGCAGCTTAGGCGGGAGCGACAATGAGCAGTTCTTC
>TRBJ1-2|TRBV5-4|TRBD1|-
CASSPDRAPGYTF
TGTGCCAGCAGCCCAGACAGGGCCCCTGGCTACACCTTC
>TRBJ2-3|TRBV14|TRBD1|-
CASSLRTGGPADTQYF
TGTGCCAGCAGCCTCCGGACAGGGGGCCCGGCAGATACGCAGTATTTT
>TRBJ2-3|TRBV14|-|-
CASSQGHRVAQYF
TGTGCCAGCAGCCAAGGACACAGGGTGGCGCAGTATTTT
>TRBJ1-4|TRBV19|-|-
CASSIGQATNEKLFF
TGTGCCAGTAGTATCGGGCAGGCAACTAATGAAAAACTGTTTTTT
>TRBJ2-7|TRBV5-4|-|-
CASSLGQVEGEQYF
TGTGCCAGCAGCTTGGGGCAGGTTGAAGGGGAGCAGTACTTC
>TRBJ2-1|TRBV6-1|-|-
CASSETRVGEQFF
TGTGCCAGCAGTGAAACGCGGGTGGGTGAGCAGTTCTTC
>TRBJ2-1|TRBV7-3|-|-
CASSLLAGALSYNEQFF
TGTGCCAGCAGCTTACTAGCTGGGGCACTTTCCTACAATGAGCAGTTCTTC
>TRBJ1-2|TRBV9|-|-
CASSVEASYGYTF
TGTGCCAGCAGCGTAGAGGCCAGCTATGGCTACACCTTC
>TRBJ2-7|TRBV5-1|TRBD1|-
CASSPTGTGLYEQYF
TGCGCCAGCAGTCCTACCGGGACAGGGCTATACGAGCAGTACTTC
>TRBJ2-1|TRBV5-6|-|-
CASILVGRGGSDEQFF
TGTGCCAGCATCCTCGTTGGGAGGGGGGGCAGTGATGAGCAGTTCTTC
>TRBJ2-7|TRBV7-2|TRBD1|-
CASRWTGGYEQYF
TGTGCCAGCAGATGGACAGGGGGTTACGAGCAGTACTTC
>TRBJ2-2|TRBV27|TRBD2|-
CASSLISGANTGELFF
TGTGCCAGCAGTTTAATCAGCGGGGCGAACACCGGGGAGCTGTTTTTT
>TRBJ2-7|TRBV11-2|TRBD1|-
CASSLLGQGVYEQYF
TGTGCCAGCAGCCTTCTGGGACAGGGTGTCTACGAGCAGTACTTC
>TRBJ2-3|TRBV5-1|TRBD1|-
CASSLPGTGADTQYF
TGCGCCAGCAGCTTGCCCGGGACAGGGGCAGATACGCAGTATTTT